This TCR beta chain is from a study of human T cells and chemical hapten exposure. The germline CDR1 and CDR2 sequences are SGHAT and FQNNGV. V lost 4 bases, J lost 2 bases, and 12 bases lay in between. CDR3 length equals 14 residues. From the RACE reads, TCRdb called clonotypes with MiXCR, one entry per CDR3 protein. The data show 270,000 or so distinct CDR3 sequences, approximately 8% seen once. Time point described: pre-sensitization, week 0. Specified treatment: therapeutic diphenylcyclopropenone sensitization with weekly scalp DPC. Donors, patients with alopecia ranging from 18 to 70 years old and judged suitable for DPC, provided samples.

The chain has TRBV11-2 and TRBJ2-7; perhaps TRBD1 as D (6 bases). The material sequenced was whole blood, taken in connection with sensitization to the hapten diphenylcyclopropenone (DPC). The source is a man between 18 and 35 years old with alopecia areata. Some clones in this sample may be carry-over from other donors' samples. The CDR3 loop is CASSSTGLTYEQYF. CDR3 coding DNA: TGTGCCAGCAGCTCTACAGGGTTAACCTACGAGCAGTACTTC.